The next 26 T cell receptor beta chains were all read from a single sample in a study of T-cell reconstitution after alpha-beta-depleted transplantation in children. Unique molecular identifiers were incorporated when the TCRbeta library was constructed. TCRdb reanalysed the PCR reads using MiXCR and keeps one entry per CDR3 protein. The repertoire includes 500,000 to 600,000 distinct CDR3 sequences, 32% of them detected once, and 2% to 3% sits in the top ten. Material: PBMCs from the stem cell graft donor, obtained from the stem cell graft. The receptor set was obtained from a human donor who donated a stem cell graft to a child with aplastic anemia.

The sample holds a few counts of this clonotype. The J gene is TRBJ2-1, the V gene TRBV12-3 or TRBV12-4; 10 nucleotides agree with TRBD2. CDR3 length: 12 amino acids. Trimming cost V 10 bases and J 10 bases; bases outside gene matches: 7. The CDR3 DNA follows: TGTGCCATCGCCCCGGGACTAGCGGAGCAGTTCTTC. This translates into CAIAPGLAEQFF.

Only a few counts were recorded for this clonotype. This chain uses TRBV6-5 with TRBJ2-2; D remains unclear. V lost 2 bases and J lost 6, with 10 bases in between. The CDR3 consists of 14 residues. CDR1 MNHEY and CDR2 SVGAGI come from the germline V gene. DNA for the CDR3: TGTGCCAGCAGTTACAATCGTCTGTCCGGGGAGCTGTTTTTT. It encodes CASSYNRLSGELFF.

A few counts support this clonotype. The junction and the germline gene differ at one end; a read error may be behind it. V and J are TRBV5-1 and TRBJ2-6; D ambiguous. This CDR3 region has 14 residues. The germline V gene has CDR1 SGHRS and CDR2 YFSETQ. The CDR3 nucleotides read TGTGCCAGTAGTCTAGACTCTGGGGCCAACGTCCTGACTTTC. Translated: CASSLDSGANVLTF.

This chain uses TRBV5-1 with TRBJ1-2; D is possibly TRBD1 (5 bases). Germline-derived CDR1 and CDR2 are SGHRS and YFSETQ. The CDR3 spans 14 residues. V was pared by 4 bases and J by 0 bases, with 10 bases between. CDR3 sequence: CASSRDGANYGYTF. CDR3 nucleotides: TGCGCCAGCAGCCGGGACGGAGCTAACTATGGCTACACCTTC. Complete variable domain (other parts from reference TRBV5-1 and TRBJ1-2): KAGVTQTPRYLIKTRGQQVTLSCSPISGHRSVSWYQQTPGQGLQFLFEYFSETQRNKGNFPGRFSGRQFSNSRSEMNVSTLELGDSALYLCASSRDGANYGYTFGSGTRLTVV.

This clonotype was observed a few times. CDR3 region: CAISGASGIAGETQYF. The DNA for the CDR3 is TGTGCCATCAGTGGGGCGAGCGGGATCGCGGGAGAGACCCAGTACTTC. The chain combines TRBV10-3 with TRBJ2-5; TRBD2 agrees at 7 bases. The V and J ends lost 4 bases and 4 bases, in that order; junction bases with no gene match: 12. Looked up from germline, CDR1 is ENHRY and CDR2 is SYGVKD. The CDR3 loop spans 16 amino acids.

This clonotype was observed a few times. The J gene is TRBJ1-1, the V gene TRBV20-1, with a possible D match to TRBD1 (5 bases). Between the trimmed V and J ends, which lost 5 bases and 0 bases, there was a span of 10 bases. The CDR3 spans 13 residues. CDR1 is DFQATT and CDR2 is SNEGSKA in the germline V gene (reference sequence). The DNA for the CDR3 is TGCAGTGCTGGGGCTACAGTGAACACTGAAGCTTTCTTT. It encodes CSAGATVNTEAFF.

The chain has TRBV19 and TRBJ1-1, with no clear D. Trimming took off 5 bases at V and 10 bases at J, with 11 bases between the two ends. Germline V lookup: CDR1 LNHDA, CDR2 SQIVND (reference sequence). The CDR3 extends over 11 amino acids. The CDR3 DNA is TGTGCCAGTAGTGGGCCAGGCGGAGCTTTCTTT. This codes for CASSGPGGAFF.

The V call is TRBV4-3, the J call TRBJ2-1; TRBD2 matches 8 bases. There are 17 residues in the CDR3. CDR1 and CDR2 from the germline V gene are LGHNA and YSLEER. The V and J ends lost 4 bases and 6 bases, in that order; junction bases with no gene match: 14. The CDR3 sequence is CASSLTGGRTRGNEQFF. The CDR3, as DNA: TGCGCCAGCAGCCTAACGGGCGGGAGGACCCGGGGCAATGAGCAGTTCTTC.

The chain carries TRBV4-3 and TRBJ2-1, with TRBD2 as a possible D gene (6 bases). Looked up from germline, CDR1 is LGHNA and CDR2 is YSLEER. The CDR3 has 15 residues. V lost 0 bases to trimming and J lost 7 bases, with 13 bases between them. The CDR3 loop is CASSQDSVGRNEQFF. The CDR3 DNA reads TGCGCCAGCAGCCAAGATTCGGTCGGGAGAAATGAGCAGTTCTTC.

The CDR3 spells CASSDPLRGQGAEQFF. The CDR3, as DNA: TGTGCCAGCAGCGATCCCCTTCGGGGACAGGGAGCTGAGCAGTTCTTC. This rearrangement joins TRBV9 to TRBJ2-1; 9 nucleotides agree with TRBD1. Germline assignment: CDR1 SGDLS and CDR2 YYNGEE. The CDR3 is 16 residues long. The V and J ends lost 3 bases and 9 bases, in that order; junction bases with no gene match: 13.

This clonotype was detected only a few times. V usage is TRBV6-1 and J usage is TRBJ2-1; D is possibly TRBD1 (5 bases). The length of the CDR3 is 15 residues. V lost 2 bases and J lost 2, with 10 bases in between. CDR1 MNHNS and CDR2 SASEGT come from the germline V gene. CDR3 coding DNA: TGTGCCAGCAGTGAAACCCAGGGCCCCTACAATGAGCAGTTCTTC. Translating it yields CASSETQGPYNEQFF.

This chain uses TRBV6-5 with TRBJ2-7; TRBD2 is a possible D gene (6 bases). V lost 4 bases, J lost 0 bases, and 10 bases lay in between. The CDR3 has 14 residues. The germline V gene has CDR1 MNHEY and CDR2 SVGAGI. The CDR3 region is CASSLGLNSYEQYF. CDR3 bases: TGTGCCAGCAGTTTGGGACTGAACTCCTACGAGCAGTACTTC.

This clonotype was recorded a few times. V usage is TRBV6-5 and J usage is TRBJ2-3; D is ambiguous. V was shortened by 5 bases and J by 5 bases, with 8 bases between the two germline ends. Germline-derived CDR1 and CDR2 are MNHEY and SVGAGI. This CDR3 contains 12 residues. Here the CDR3 DNA reads TGTGCCAGCAGTGCGATTGGAGATACGCAGTATTTT. This encodes CASSAIGDTQYF.

The chain has TRBV12-3 or TRBV12-4 and TRBJ2-7; D not resolved. The CDR3 loop spans 15 amino acids. Trimming shortened V by 5 bases and J by 2 bases, and 16 bases separated the two germline ends. This CDR3 is CASSLGTLEAYEQYF. As DNA, the CDR3 is TGTGCCAGCAGTCTCGGAACTCTCGAGGCCTACGAGCAGTACTTC.

J is TRBJ2-1 and V is TRBV30; possible D gene TRBD2, 7 bases. Germline loops: CDR1 GTSNPN, CDR2 SVGIG (reference sequence). This CDR3 is built from 16 residues. Trimming took 3 bases from V and 6 from J, leaving 21 bases between them. DNA of the CDR3: TGTGCCTGGAGGGATCCCGGGGGGCTTGGCGGCAATGAGCAGTTCTTC. Protein: CAWRDPGGLGGNEQFF.

V usage is TRBV10-3 and J usage is TRBJ1-6; 8 bases line up with TRBD1. CDR1 ENHRY and CDR2 SYGVKD come from the germline V gene. V trimming: 7 bases; J trimming: 10 bases; junction bases outside the gene matches: 6. This CDR3 has 13 residues. The CDR3 coding sequence is TGTGCCATCACGGACAGGGTAGGATCACCCCTCCACTTT. It codes for CAITDRVGSPLHF.

The V gene is TRBV7-9, the J gene TRBJ1-1; 8 bases are shared with TRBD1. The CDR3 sequence is 15 residues long. Per germline, CDR1 SEHNR and CDR2 FQNEAQ (reference sequence). With V trimmed by 5 bases and J by 2 bases, 7 bases remained unmatched. CDR3 DNA sequence: TGTGCCAGCAGCCAGGACAGGGCACTAAACACTGAAGCTTTCTTT. This gives the protein CASSQDRALNTEAFF.

This clonotype has just a few counts. The genes are TRBV5-6 and TRBJ2-1; TRBD2 agrees at 9 bases. Germline CDR1 is SGHDT and CDR2 is YYEEEE. V was pared by 3 bases and J by 6 bases, with 7 bases of the junction left unmatched. The CDR3 extends over 15 amino acids. As DNA, the CDR3 is TGTGCCAGCAGCTCCACGGGACTAGCAGCCAATGAGCAGTTCTTC. Amino acid sequence: CASSSTGLAANEQFF.

The CDR3 nucleotides are TGTGCCAGCTCACTGGGGGGGTCCTTGAACACTGAAGCTTTCTTT. Protein: CASSLGGSLNTEAFF. The chain uses TRBV18 and TRBJ1-1; possibly TRBD1 for D (5 bases). Per germline, CDR1 KGHSH and CDR2 LQKENI. Trimming pared 4 bases from V and 0 bases from J, leaving 12 bases between. CDR3 length: 15 amino acids.

The chain employs TRBV27 and TRBJ2-3, with a possible D match to TRBD1 (6 bases). CDR3 size: 13 residues. The V end lost 4 bases, the J end lost 7 bases, and 12 bases lay between the germline ends. Germline CDR1 and CDR2: MNHEY and SMNVEV (reference sequence). The chain's CDR3 is CASSYTGTHTQYF. CDR3 bases: TGTGCCAGCAGTTATACAGGGACACATACGCAGTATTTT.

There are a few counts of this clonotype. The chain recombines TRBV6-1 with TRBJ2-2, with 7 bases identical to TRBD2. Germline assignment: CDR1 MNHNS and CDR2 SASEGT. CDR3 length: 15 amino acids. Unmatched junction bases numbered 9, after V lost 8 bases and J lost 3 bases. CDR3 DNA sequence: TGTGCCAGCCGACCAGCGGGGAGGGACACCGGGGAGCTGTTTTTT. Amino acids: CASRPAGRDTGELFF.

This clonotype was observed a handful of times. The rearrangement links TRBV10-3 to TRBJ2-7, with 7 bases matching TRBD2. The CDR3 has 16 amino acids. The junction had 8 bases not matched to a gene; V was cut back by 3 bases and J by 0 bases. CDR1 and CDR2 (germline): ENHRY, SYGVKD. The CDR3 nucleotides read TGTGCCATCAGTGACTCGTCGGGAGGTGGCTCCTACGAGCAGTACTTC. Encoded protein: CAISDSSGGGSYEQYF.

The chain is built from TRBV9 and TRBJ1-2; the match to TRBD1 covers 7 bases. J lost 7 bases, V lost 0 bases, and 9 bases had no gene match. From germline, CDR1 is SGDLS and CDR2 YYNGEE. The CDR3 has 15 residues. Written as DNA, the CDR3 is TGTGCCAGCAGCGTAGCGGGACAGACGGAAGGTGGCTACACCTTC. As protein: CASSVAGQTEGGYTF.

The chain is built from TRBV19 and TRBJ1-1; 9 nucleotides align to TRBD1. CDR3 length: 15 amino acids. Germline V gene data show CDR1 as LNHDA and CDR2 as SQIVND (reference sequence). V lost 6 bases, J lost 5 bases, and 10 bases stayed unmatched. The CDR3 loop reads CASSLQGAFGTEAFF. DNA of the CDR3: TGTGCCAGTAGCCTACAGGGGGCTTTTGGAACTGAAGCTTTCTTT.

This chain's CDR3 is CSASDGRGNQPQHF. The CDR3 nucleotides are TGCAGTGCTTCAGACGGCAGGGGCAATCAGCCCCAGCATTTT. The chain joins TRBV20-1 to TRBJ1-5; possible D gene TRBD1, 5 bases. This CDR3 region has 14 residues. Trimming cost V 5 bases and J 2 bases, with 13 bases left between them. Germline V CDR1 and CDR2: DFQATT, SNEGSKA (reference sequence).

This clonotype occurred a few times. J is TRBJ1-5 and V is TRBV12-3 or TRBV12-4; 8 bases are shared with TRBD1. V was clipped by 5 bases and J by 0 bases; unmatched bases: 6. This CDR3 is built from 16 residues. The CDR3 loop is CASSLDRGTSNQPQHF. In DNA form, the CDR3 reads TGTGCCAGCAGTCTCGACAGGGGTACTAGCAATCAGCCCCAGCATTTT.